These T cell receptor beta chains were read from a single sample in a study of cytomegalovirus exposure and HLA in healthy donors. Measured with immunoSEQ multiplex PCR; TCRdb has only the in-frame clones, and not every one. This repertoire shows over 100,000 clones, about 86% found once; its top ten account for more than 2%. The sequencing sample was made of PBMCs. The origin of the receptors is a woman aged 25 to 39 in good health and CMV-seronegative. Both conserved end residues are part of each CDR3. The D gene is left open where the match is weak. Not every row has a clone size; where given, it reads once, few, many or a size class.

D gene	V gene	J gene	clone size	CDR3 protein	CDR3 DNA
TRBD2	TRBV7-2	TRBJ2-7	-	CASSLATSGNDEQYF	TGTGCCAGCAGCTTAGCGACTAGCGGGAACGACGAGCAGTACTTC
-	TRBV7-9	TRBJ1-1	few	CASSLLYRGDYTEAFF	TGTGCCAGCAGCTTACTCTACCGGGGAGATTACACTGAAGCTTTCTTT
TRBD1	TRBV23-1	TRBJ2-3	-	CASSQARDRGRADTQYF	TGCGCCAGCAGTCAGGCCCGGGACAGGGGACGGGCAGATACGCAGTATTTT
-	TRBV15	TRBJ2-3	-	CATSRDRSRTDTQYF	TGTGCCACCAGCAGAGATAGGAGTCGGACAGATACGCAGTATTTT
-	TRBV5-6	TRBJ2-2	-	CASSLYLVGDTGELFF	TGTGCCAGCAGCTTGTACCTGGTTGGAGACACCGGGGAGCTGTTTTTT
-	TRBV28	TRBJ2-5	few	CASSLEGEETQYF	TGTGCCAGCAGTTTAGAGGGCGAAGAGACCCAGTACTTC
-	TRBV4-1	TRBJ2-7	-	CASSHQLGGLGIYVQYF	TGCGCCAGCAGCCACCAACTGGGGGGTCTTGGGATTTACGTGCAGTACTTC
TRBD2	TRBV5-6	TRBJ2-3	-	CASSLLLTIGAGVTDTQYF	TGTGCCAGCAGCTTGTTATTGACCATCGGGGCGGGGGTGACAGATACGCAGTATTTT
-	TRBV2	TRBJ1-2	-	CASSEAPLQGVGYTF	TGTGCCAGCAGTGAAGCGCCGCTACAGGGAGTGGGCTACACCTTC
-	TRBV19	TRBJ1-2	-	CASKVGGHGYTF	TGTGCCAGTAAGGTGGGCGGGCATGGCTACACCTTC
-	TRBV30	TRBJ2-5	-	CAWSRGETQYF	TGTGCCTGGAGCAGGGGAGAGACCCAGTACTTC
-	TRBV7-9	TRBJ2-1	-	CASSPRPSYTNEQFF	TGTGCCAGCAGCCCCCGGCCTAGCTATACCAATGAGCAGTTCTTC
TRBD2	TRBV5-4	TRBJ2-2	few	CASSLSGSYTGELFF	TGTGCCAGCAGCCTAAGCGGGAGTTATACCGGGGAGCTGTTTTTT
-	TRBV29-1	TRBJ2-6	-	CSVLPSWAGANVLTF	TGCAGCGTTCTCCCCTCGTGGGCCGGGGCCAACGTCCTGACTTTC
-	TRBV5-5	TRBJ2-7	-	CASSLHQGLGSYEQYF	TGTGCCAGCAGCTTACATCAGGGGCTCGGCTCCTACGAGCAGTACTTC